A selection of T cell receptor beta chains follows, all from one sample in a study of OX40 agonist ivuxolimab in advanced cancers. Assay: immunoSEQ multiplex PCR; the TCRdb copy retains only in-frame clones and omits some. The table has over 55,000 clones, 65% to 85% seen once. Sequenced material: CD4+ or CD8+ T cells sorted from blood, taken in a trial of the OX40 agonist ivuxolimab. The receptors stem from an adult with an advanced solid tumor such as melanoma, head and neck, liver or kidney cancer. The CDR3 runs from the conserved cysteine through the conserved F or W. The D gene is left open where the match is weak. Not every row has a clone size; where given, it reads once, few, many or a size class.

J gene	clone size	V gene	D gene	CDR3 protein	CDR3 DNA
TRBJ1-1	.	TRBV2	.	CASSVMGAVNTEAFF	TGTGCCAGCAGTGTAATGGGGGCGGTAAACACTGAAGCTTTCTTT
TRBJ1-2	.	TRBV29-1	TRBD1	CSASTTGPYGYTF	TGCAGCGCTTCCACGACAGGGCCCTATGGCTACACCTTC
TRBJ2-7	.	TRBV5-1	.	CASSLGGAQAYEQYF	TGCGCCAGCAGCTTGGGAGGGGCGCAAGCCTACGAGCAGTACTTC
TRBJ2-7	.	TRBV5-1	.	CASSLGRLSYEQYF	TGCGCCAGCAGCTTGGGCAGATTGTCCTACGAGCAGTACTTC
TRBJ1-3	.	TRBV7-2	TRBD1	CASSPPGQGGNTIYF	TGTGCCAGCAGCCCCCCCGGACAGGGAGGAAACACCATATATTTT
TRBJ1-5	.	TRBV6-5	.	CASSSFSSNQPQHF	TGTGCCAGCAGCTCCTTCAGTAGCAATCAGCCCCAGCATTTT
TRBJ1-2	.	TRBV30	.	CAWRIPGEAYGYTF	TGTGCCTGGAGGATCCCCGGGGAGGCCTATGGCTACACCTTC
TRBJ2-3	.	TRBV5-1	TRBD2	CASSHGTSGPTATSTDTQYF	TGCGCCAGCAGCCATGGGACTAGCGGGCCTACCGCCACTAGCACAGATACGCAGTATTTT
TRBJ2-3	.	TRBV7-7	.	CASSSLSFSTDTQYF	TGTGCTAGCAGCTCTTTGAGCTTTAGCACAGATACGCAGTATTTT
TRBJ1-1	.	TRBV6-5	.	CATPPLAEAFF	TGTGCCACCCCACCACTAGCTGAAGCTTTCTTT
TRBJ2-1	few	TRBV10-3	TRBD2	CAISVSGTSYNEQFF	TGTGCCATCAGTGTTAGCGGGACCTCTTACAATGAGCAGTTCTTC
TRBJ1-1	.	TRBV6-6	TRBD1	CASSHGTENTEAFF	TGTGCCAGCTCACACGGGACAGAGAACACTGAAGCTTTCTTT
TRBJ1-2	medium-sized	TRBV28	.	CASRGPGNYGYTF	TGTGCCAGCAGGGGCCCGGGAAACTATGGCTACACCTTC
TRBJ1-4	few	TRBV19	.	CASSLRGLLVATNEKLFF	TGTGCCAGTAGTCTCCGGGGGCTACTCGTAGCAACTAATGAAAAACTGTTTTTT
TRBJ2-7	.	TRBV11-1	TRBD1	CASSSQTGMGEQYF	TGTGCCAGCAGTTCTCAGACAGGGATGGGCGAGCAGTACTTC
TRBJ2-5	.	TRBV7-9	.	CASTDLHYQETQYF	TGTGCCAGCACCGATCTACACTACCAAGAGACCCAGTACTTC
TRBJ1-4	.	TRBV5-1	.	CASSLVGQGRNEKLFF	TGCGCCAGCAGCCTCGTCGGGCAGGGAAGGAATGAAAAACTGTTTTTT
TRBJ2-1	.	TRBV20-1	.	CSAAPLGLQFF	TGCAGTGCCGCTCCACTGGGACTTCAGTTCTTC
TRBJ1-6	.	TRBV4-3	.	CASSQSGRDNSPLHF	TGCGCCAGCAGCCAGAGTGGACGGGATAATTCACCCCTCCACTTT
TRBJ1-6	.	TRBV19	.	CASSIRGSSNSPLHF	TGTGCCAGTAGTATACGAGGCAGTTCGAATTCACCCCTCCACTTT
TRBJ2-2	.	TRBV9	.	CASSSTTGELFF	TGTGCCAGCAGCTCAACCACCGGGGAGCTGTTTTTT
TRBJ2-3	.	TRBV25-1	.	CAPPTEGPAF	TGTGCCCCCCCTACGGAGGGTCCCGCTTTT
TRBJ2-7	.	TRBV19	TRBD1	CATSRQGVIYEQYF	TGTGCCACCTCAAGGCAGGGGGTTATCTACGAGCAGTACTTC
TRBJ1-4	.	TRBV7-6	.	CASSSPIGARGEKLFF	TGTGCCAGCAGCTCCCCGATTGGGGCGAGGGGTGAAAAACTGTTTTTT
TRBJ1-5	.	TRBV30	.	CAWTHASNQPQHF	TGTGCCTGGACACACGCTAGCAATCAGCCCCAGCATTTT
TRBJ2-7	once	TRBV11-1	TRBD2	CASSQAIAGGYEQYF	TGTGCCAGCAGCCAGGCGATAGCGGGGGGTTACGAGCAGTACTTC
TRBJ2-6	.	TRBV6-5	TRBD1	CASSTGAGANVLTF	TGTGCCAGCAGTACAGGGGCTGGGGCCAACGTCCTGACTTTC
TRBJ2-2	.	TRBV5-6	.	CASSRSGTWGPGELFF	TGTGCCAGCAGCCGATCCGGGACTTGGGGGCCCGGGGAGCTGTTTTTT
TRBJ1-1	few	TRBV11-2	.	CASSLEFGARNTEAFF	TGTGCCAGCAGCTTAGAGTTTGGCGCCAGGAACACTGAAGCTTTCTTT
TRBJ2-7	.	TRBV18	TRBD2	CASSPGDYSYEQYF	TGTGCCAGCTCCCCCGGGGACTACTCCTACGAGCAGTACTTC
TRBJ1-1	.	TRBV18	TRBD1	CASSPNPGQGNTEAFF	TGTGCCAGCTCACCAAATCCGGGACAGGGGAACACTGAAGCTTTCTTT
TRBJ1-6	once	TRBV5-5	TRBD1	CASSLAGQGRSPLHF	TGTGCCAGCAGCTTGGCGGGACAGGGACGTTCACCCCTCCACTTT
TRBJ1-1	few	TRBV29-1	.	CSVLDTWTEAFF	TGCAGCGTGTTGGACACTTGGACTGAAGCTTTCTTT
TRBJ1-5	.	TRBV27	.	CASSPRPGLFNQPQHF	TGTGCCAGCAGCCCCCGGCCAGGGCTCTTCAATCAGCCCCAGCATTTT
TRBJ1-4	.	TRBV6-1	.	CASSERVRKLFF	TGTGCCAGCAGTGAGAGGGTTCGAAAACTGTTTTTT
TRBJ2-3	.	TRBV10-2	TRBD2	CASSDRAGVGTDTQYF	TGCGCCAGCAGTGATCGAGCGGGAGTTGGCACAGATACGCAGTATTTT
TRBJ1-6	.	TRBV5-4	.	CASSQRRERSPLHF	TGTGCCAGCAGCCAACGGCGTGAGCGTTCACCCCTCCACTTT
TRBJ2-5	.	TRBV30	TRBD2	CACLLAGRETQYF	TGTGCCTGCCTACTAGCGGGTCGAGAGACCCAGTACTTC
TRBJ1-3	.	TRBV6-1	.	CALHVPAGNTIYF	TGTGCCCTACACGTCCCCGCTGGAAACACCATATATTTT
TRBJ2-5	.	TRBV5-4	TRBD2	CASSLAGLAGAEKKAQYF	TGTGCCAGCAGCTTGGCGGGACTAGCGGGGGCCGAGAAGAAGGCCCAGTACTTC
TRBJ2-7	.	TRBV27	TRBD2	CASSRLAGTYEQYF	TGTGCCAGCAGTCGGCTAGCGGGGACCTACGAGCAGTACTTC
TRBJ1-4	few	TRBV5-1	.	CASSLGQQEKLFF	TGCGCCAGCAGCTTGGGACAGCAGGAAAAACTGTTTTTT
TRBJ1-5	.	TRBV6-1	TRBD1	CASSVHPGTGGTNQPQHF	TGTGCCAGCAGTGTGCACCCTGGGACAGGGGGGACCAATCAGCCCCAGCATTTT
TRBJ2-1	.	TRBV11-3	TRBD1	CASSPGTGKIDEQFF	TGTGCCAGCAGCCCAGGGACAGGGAAGATAGATGAGCAGTTCTTC
TRBJ1-3	.	TRBV30	.	CASQAGGSGNTIYF	TGTGCCTCGCAGGCGGGGGGCTCTGGAAACACCATATATTTT
TRBJ2-2	.	TRBV2	.	CASRRNRNTGELFF	TGTGCCAGCAGAAGGAACAGGAACACCGGGGAGCTGTTTTTT
TRBJ2-3	.	TRBV2	.	CASSLGEDTQYF	TGTGCCAGCAGCCTTGGGGAAGATACGCAGTATTTT
TRBJ1-2	.	TRBV6-1	TRBD1	CASSDWDSIYGYTF	TGTGCCAGCAGCGATTGGGACAGTATCTATGGCTACACCTTC
TRBJ2-2	.	TRBV4-2	TRBD2	CASSQDRLAGGSSGELFF	TGTGCCAGCAGCCAAGATAGACTAGCGGGAGGGTCAAGCGGGGAGCTGTTTTTT
TRBJ2-3	.	TRBV19	.	CASSAVRDTQYF	TGTGCCAGTTCCGCGGTAAGAGATACGCAGTATTTT
TRBJ2-2	.	TRBV6-5	.	CASSYSYRNTGELFF	TGTGCCAGCAGTTACTCGTACAGAAACACCGGGGAGCTGTTTTTT
TRBJ2-1	.	TRBV27	.	CASSFKTENEQFF	TGTGCCAGCAGTTTTAAAACGGAAAATGAGCAGTTCTTC
TRBJ1-2	.	TRBV5-5	.	CASSLATGGLDGYTF	TGTGCCAGCAGCTTGGCCACGGGCGGACTAGATGGCTACACCTTC
TRBJ2-7	.	TRBV7-2	TRBD2	CASSSRGLAGGYEQYF	TGTGCCAGCAGCTCACGGGGACTAGCGGGGGGGTACGAGCAGTACTTC
TRBJ2-1	.	TRBV7-6	.	CASSLESRDEQFF	TGTGCCAGCAGCTTAGAGAGCAGGGATGAGCAGTTCTTC
TRBJ2-3	.	TRBV6-1	.	CASYMRGGTDTQYF	TGTGCCAGCTACATGAGGGGGGGCACAGATACGCAGTATTTT
TRBJ2-2	.	TRBV14	.	CASSPRQVGAGELFF	TGTGCCAGCAGCCCGAGACAGGTTGGGGCCGGGGAGCTGTTTTTT
TRBJ2-3	once	TRBV5-4	TRBD2	CASSFPSGRNADTQYF	TGTGCCAGCAGCTTTCCTAGCGGGAGGAACGCAGATACGCAGTATTTT